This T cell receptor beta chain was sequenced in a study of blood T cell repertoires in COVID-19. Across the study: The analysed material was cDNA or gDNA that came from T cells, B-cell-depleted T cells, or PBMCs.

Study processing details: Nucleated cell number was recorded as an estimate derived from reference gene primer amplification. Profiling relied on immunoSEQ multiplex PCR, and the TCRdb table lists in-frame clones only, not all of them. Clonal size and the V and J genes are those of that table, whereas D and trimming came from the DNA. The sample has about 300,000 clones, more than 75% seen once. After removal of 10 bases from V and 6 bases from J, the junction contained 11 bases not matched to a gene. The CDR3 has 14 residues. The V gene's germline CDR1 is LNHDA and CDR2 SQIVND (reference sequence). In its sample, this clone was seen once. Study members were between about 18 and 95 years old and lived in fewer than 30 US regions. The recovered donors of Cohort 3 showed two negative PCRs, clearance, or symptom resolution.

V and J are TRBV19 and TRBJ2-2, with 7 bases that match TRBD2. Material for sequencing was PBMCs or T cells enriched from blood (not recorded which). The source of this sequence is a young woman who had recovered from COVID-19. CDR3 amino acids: CATRGTTRPGELFF. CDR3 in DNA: TGTGCCACCCGGGGGACTACCAGGCCCGGGGAGCTGTTTTTT.